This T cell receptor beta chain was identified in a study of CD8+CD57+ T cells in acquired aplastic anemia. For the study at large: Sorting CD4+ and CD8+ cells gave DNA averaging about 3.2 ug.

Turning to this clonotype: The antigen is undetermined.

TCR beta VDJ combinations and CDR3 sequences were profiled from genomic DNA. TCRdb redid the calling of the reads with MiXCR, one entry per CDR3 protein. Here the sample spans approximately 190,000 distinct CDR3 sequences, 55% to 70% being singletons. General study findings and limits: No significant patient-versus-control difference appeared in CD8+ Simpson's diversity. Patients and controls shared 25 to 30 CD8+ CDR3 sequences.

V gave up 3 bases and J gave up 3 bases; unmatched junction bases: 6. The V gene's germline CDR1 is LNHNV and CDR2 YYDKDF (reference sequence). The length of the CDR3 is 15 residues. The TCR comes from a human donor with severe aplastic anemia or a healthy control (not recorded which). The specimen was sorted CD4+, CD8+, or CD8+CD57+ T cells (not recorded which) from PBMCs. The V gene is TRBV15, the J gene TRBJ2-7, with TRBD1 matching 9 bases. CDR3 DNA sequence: TGTGCCACCAGCAGGAACCGGGACAGGGACTACGAGCAGTACTTC. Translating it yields CATSRNRDRDYEQYF.